This TCR beta chain was recovered during a study of blood T cell repertoires in COVID-19. Study-level background: Collection of acute and convalescent COVID-19 samples took place in the United States, Italy and Spain.

Seattle patients were enrolled during active infection and followed longitudinally. In the source study's methods: The authors estimated nucleated cell counts from reference gene primer amplification. Sequencing was performed with immunoSEQ multiplex PCR; in TCRdb, only in-frame clones are kept and a portion is missing. V, J and clone size are taken as reported in that table, and D and trimming were inferred from the DNA itself. Here the sample spans hundreds of thousands of clones, around 87% being singletons. The clonotype was recovered from a woman between 40 and 50 years old with COVID-19, enrolled during active disease. The sample was peripheral blood.

DNA of the CDR3: TGTGCCATCAGTGCAGAATCTGGAAACACCATATATTTT. It yields the protein CAISAESGNTIYF. This chain links TRBV10-3 with TRBJ1-3, with unresolved D. Trimming left V 4 bases short and J 1 base short, with 5 bases between. Germline V lookup: CDR1 ENHRY, CDR2 SYGVKD. The CDR3 loop spans 13 amino acids.